The 14 T cell receptor beta chains in this list originate from one sample, sequenced in a study of T cells after yellow fever vaccination. Each CDR3 protein gets one entry after TCRdb re-called the 5' RACE reads with MiXCR. The table records 70,000 or so distinct CDR3 sequences, 5.5% to 7.5% of them present only once. This material consisted of CD4+ T cells sorted from PBMCs, taken more than 14 days after the first yellow fever vaccination. Receptors originate from a man aged 18-30 years who received the YFV17D yellow fever vaccine.

This clonotype was detected ten times or more. This rearrangement joins TRBV20-1 to TRBJ2-2, with TRBD1 identical over 8 bases. The J segment lost 5 bases and the V segment lost 4 bases, leaving 3 bases of the junction unmatched. Germline assignment: CDR1 DFQATT and CDR2 SNEGSKA (reference sequence). This CDR3 comprises 13 residues. CDR3 DNA: TGCAGTGCTATACAGGGGGTGACCGGGGAGCTGTTTTTT. Amino acids: CSAIQGVTGELFF.

This clonotype appeared many times. The chain uses TRBV7-3 and TRBJ2-3; 7 bases are a match to TRBD1. This CDR3 is 15 amino acids long. CDR1 is SGHTA, CDR2 FQGTGA, per germline. V shed 3 bases and J 1 base; nucleotides not matched to a gene: 4. DNA for the CDR3: TGTGCCAGCAGCTTGACAGGGCTCCGCACAGATACGCAGTATTTT. This translates into CASSLTGLRTDTQYF.

There are a few counts of this clonotype. V and J are TRBV7-2 and TRBJ1-1; no definite D call. The CDR3 extends over 14 amino acids. V lost 3 bases and J 1 base, leaving 9 bases between the germline ends. CDR1 and CDR2 (germline): SGHTA, FQGNSA. The CDR3 region is CASSFSGRNTEAFF. CDR3 in DNA: TGTGCCAGCAGCTTTTCCGGACGGAACACTGAAGCTTTCTTT.

This chain links TRBV28 with TRBJ1-4; tentative D call: TRBD1 (6 bases). The ends were cut back, 11 bases at V and 8 bases at J, with 21 bases in the middle. Per the germline V gene, CDR1 is MDHEN and CDR2 is SYDVKM. CDR3 size: 14 residues. CDR3 nucleotide sequence: TGTGCCTTCAGTTTAATACAGGGAGGAGAAAAACTGTTTTTT. It is translated as CAFSLIQGGEKLFF.

This clonotype was recorded at least ten times. The chain is built from TRBV12-3 or TRBV12-4 and TRBJ1-1; no reliable D call. The germline V and J ends were trimmed by 6 bases and 1 base, with 12 bases remaining between them. This CDR3 region has 14 residues. The CDR3 region is CASSQPAGNTEAFF. Written as DNA, the CDR3 is TGTGCCAGCAGCCAACCGGCCGGGAACACTGAAGCTTTCTTT.

This clonotype was seen many times. This chain joins TRBV12-3 or TRBV12-4 and TRBJ1-1, with D possibly TRBD1 on 6 matching bases. This CDR3 contains 11 residues. Trimming cost V 6 bases and J 8 bases, with 10 bases left between them. For the CDR3, the DNA is TGTGCCAGCAGACTTACAGGGGAAGCTTTCTTT. Protein: CASRLTGEAFF.

The chain links TRBV10-3 to TRBJ2-7; perhaps TRBD1 as D (6 bases). V lost 0 bases, J lost 3 bases, and 9 bases lay in between. The germline V gene encodes CDR1 ENHRY and CDR2 SYGVKD. CDR3 length: 14 residues. Here the CDR3 reads CAISESGGIYEQYV. The CDR3 bases are TGTGCCATCAGTGAGTCTGGGGGCATCTACGAGCAGTACGTC.

This clonotype was detected many times. The chain uses TRBV24-1 and TRBJ2-5; D may be TRBD1 or TRBD2 (5 bases each). V was pared by 5 bases and J by 4 bases, with 10 bases between. CDR1 and CDR2 (germline): KGHDR, SFDVKD. The CDR3 has 13 residues. Written as DNA, the CDR3 is TGTGCCACCAGTGTCTGGGGGTCAGAGACCCAGTACTTC. It specifies CATSVWGSETQYF.

As concerns this clonotype: A read error may be the cause here, since a much bigger clone is one base away. The chain has TRBV12-3 or TRBV12-4 and TRBJ1-2; tentative D call: TRBD1 (5 bases). V gave up 4 bases and J gave up 8 bases, with 17 bases separating them. CDR3 length: 14 residues. CDR3 sequence reads: CASSWDRGLGGYTF. Written as DNA, the CDR3 is TGTGCCAGCAGTTGGGACCGAGGCCTGGGCGGCTACACCTTC.

This clonotype was seen repeatedly, ten times or more. The J gene is TRBJ2-5, the V gene TRBV12-3 or TRBV12-4, with D unresolved. V was pared by 3 bases and J by 4 bases, with 3 bases between. The CDR3 is made up of 11 amino acids. The CDR3 DNA is TGTGCCAGCAGTTTGTTAGAGACCCAGTACTTC. This codes for CASSLLETQYF.

In its sample, this clonotype was seen many times. The J gene is TRBJ2-7, the V gene TRBV18; 7 positions match TRBD2. V was clipped by 6 bases and J by 3 bases; unmatched bases: 11. Germline CDR1 KGHSH, CDR2 LQKENI. CDR3 length: 15 residues. For the CDR3, the DNA is TGTGCCAGCTCCCTCAGGGACGGGAGGAACTACGAGCAGTACGTC. Its translation is CASSLRDGRNYEQYV.

This clonotype was counted ten times or more. V gene TRBV24-1 combines with J gene TRBJ2-2; D ambiguous. The CDR3 has 15 amino acids. Germline V gene data show CDR1 as KGHDR and CDR2 as SFDVKD. V was clipped by 3 bases and J by 4 bases, with 11 bases between them. The CDR3 DNA reads as TGTGCCACCAGTGATAGGACCGAACCCACCGGGGAGCTGTTTTTT. Its protein is CATSDRTEPTGELFF.

This clonotype was found many times. This sequence joins TRBV11-2 and TRBJ2-6, with TRBD2 identical over 7 bases. Germline CDR1 is SGHAT and CDR2 is FQNNGV. The CDR3 has 19 amino acids. Trimming cost V 6 bases and J 4 bases; bases outside gene matches: 18. CDR3 protein: CASRKLSGRALTGANVLTF. In DNA form, the CDR3 reads TGTGCCAGCAGGAAACTATCGGGGAGGGCTTTGACAGGGGCCAACGTCCTGACTTTC.

This clonotype was observed at least ten times. CDR3 nucleotides: TGCGCCAGCAGCCAACTAACGGGGGGGGGTACGCAGTATTTT. This gives the protein CASSQLTGGGTQYF. V gene TRBV4-3 combines with J gene TRBJ2-3; 8 bases fit TRBD2. Trimming cost V 2 bases and J 8 bases; bases outside gene matches: 6. CDR3 size: 14 residues. Germline CDR1 reads LGHNA; CDR2 reads YSLEER.